This T cell receptor beta chain came from a study of blood T cell repertoires in COVID-19. At the level of the study: Samples representing acute and convalescent COVID-19 were sourced from the United States, Italy and Spain. In each case, the material was cDNA or gDNA derived from T cells, B-cell-depleted T cells, or PBMCs.

In the study's own analysis: Reference gene primers were amplified, and this amplification served to estimate nucleated cell counts. Sequencing was performed with immunoSEQ multiplex PCR; in TCRdb, only in-frame clones are kept and a portion is missing. V, J and clone size derive from that table, while D and trimming were established from the DNA sequence. The profile shows a few hundred thousand clones, roughly 90% of them singletons. This CDR3 comprises 14 residues. Germline-derived CDR1 and CDR2 are ENHRY and SYGVKD. The V end lost 7 bases, the J end lost 3 bases, and 14 bases lay between the germline ends.

The V gene is TRBV10-3, the J gene TRBJ2-3; D might be TRBD1 (5 bases). This clonotype was sampled from a man aged 40-55 years with acute or convalescent COVID-19. Sequenced: peripheral blood. DNA for the CDR3: TGTGCCATCAATGAACAGGCCGAAACAGATACGCAGTATTTT. This sequence encodes CAINEQAETDTQYF.